This T cell receptor beta chain was recovered during a study of shared clonotypes between healthy human individuals. Assay: immunoSEQ multiplex PCR; the TCRdb copy retains only in-frame clones and omits some. The repertoire holds around 2.1 million clones, with about 92% as singletons. CD45RO-negative, CCR7-positively selected cells formed the naive CD8 fraction, excluding terminally differentiated effector memory CD45RA+ cells. Per the germline V gene, CDR1 is SEHNR and CDR2 is FQNEAQ (reference sequence). The CDR3 covers 18 residues. The V segment lost 7 bases and the J segment 2 bases; nucleotides outside the gene matches: 16.

The V call is TRBV7-9, the J call TRBJ2-1; TRBD2 agrees at 8 bases. This TCR came from a young man in good health. Some clones in this sample may be carry-over from other donors' samples. The sample consisted of naive CD8+ T cells from PBMCs. CDR3 coding DNA: TGTGCCAGCAACAACCCCCGGGAGGGCCTCCTCACCTACAATGAGCAGTTCTTC. This codes for CASNNPREGLLTYNEQFF.